These 7 T cell receptor beta chains were all obtained from the same sample, sequenced in a study of cytomegalovirus exposure and HLA in healthy donors. The PCR used 60 Vbeta and 13 Jbeta primers. TCRdb's copy holds only in-frame clones and misses some; the assay was immunoSEQ multiplex PCR. Of under 200,000 clones in the sample, 60% to 80% were seen once. Sequencing was done on a sample of PBMCs. These receptors all come from a man between 60 and 75 years old in good health and CMV-seronegative.

Notes on this clone: Distinct nucleotide sequences in the sample also encode this CDR3. The chain employs TRBV2 and TRBJ1-1; TRBD1 aligns across 8 bases. Trimming removed 6 bases from V and 0 bases from J; junction bases left unmatched: 0. From germline, CDR1 is SNHLY and CDR2 FYNNEI. CDR3 length equals 13 residues. CDR3 protein: CASRDRVNTEAFF. In DNA form, the CDR3 reads TGTGCCAGCAGGGACAGGGTGAACACTGAAGCTTTCTTT. The whole variable domain, filled in from reference TRBV2 and TRBJ1-1, reads EPEVTQTPSHQVTQMGQEVILRCVPISNHLYFYWYRQILGQKVEFLVSFYNNEISEKSEIFDDQFSVERPDGSNFTLKIRSTKLEDSAMYFCASRDRVNTEAFFGQGTRLTVV.

V and J are TRBV10-3 and TRBJ2-5; 10 positions agree with TRBD2. V dropped 9 bases and J dropped 5; count of bases not matched to a gene: 3. The CDR3 runs 12 residues. From germline, CDR1 is ENHRY and CDR2 SYGVKD. The CDR3 coding sequence is TGTGCCATAGGGACTAGCGTTGAGACCCAGTACTTC. Translation gives CAIGTSVETQYF.

The chain combines TRBV13 with TRBJ2-2, with 10 bases aligning to TRBD2. The germline CDR1 and CDR2 sequences are PRHDT and FYEKMQ (reference sequence). The CDR3 length is 17 residues. With V trimmed by 0 bases and J by 5 bases, 6 bases remained unmatched. In nucleotides, the CDR3 is TGTGCCAGCAGCTTAGGCCGACTAGCGGGTAGAACCGGGGAGCTGTTTTTT. It encodes CASSLGRLAGRTGELFF.

This rearrangement joins TRBV2 to TRBJ1-4, with a possible D match to TRBD1 (6 bases). CDR1 SNHLY and CDR2 FYNNEI come from the germline V gene. The CDR3 has 14 residues. With 8 bases removed from V and 5 bases from J, the gap between germline ends came to 15 bases. The CDR3 bases are TGTGCCAGCCTTTTGGACAGTTTAAATGAAAAACTGTTTTTT. Translated, it gives CASLLDSLNEKLFF.

This clone was recorded a few times. The chain recombines TRBV5-5 with TRBJ2-1; 11 positions agree with TRBD1. Germline lookup yields CDR1 SGHKS and CDR2 YYEKEE (reference sequence). This CDR3 comprises 13 residues. CDR3 in amino acids: CTCGTGGTNEQFF. The CDR3 nucleotides are TGTACCTGTGGGACAGGGGGTACTAATGAGCAGTTCTTC.

The chain joins TRBV6-6 to TRBJ2-1; 11 bases are shared with TRBD2. The junction had 1 base not matched to a gene; V was cut back by 6 bases and J by 3 bases. The length of the CDR3 is 14 residues. Germline CDR1 and CDR2: MNHNY and SVGAGI (reference sequence). The CDR3 nucleotides are TGTGCCAGCAGACTAGCGGGGGACTACAATGAGCAGTTCTTC. Protein product: CASRLAGDYNEQFF.

This chain joins TRBV28 and TRBJ2-5, with no clear D. The CDR3 covers 14 residues. Trimming removed 8 bases from V and 2 bases from J, with 15 bases in between. Germline values: CDR1 MDHEN, CDR2 SYDVKM. The CDR3 spells CASSRSLAQETQYF. CDR3 DNA sequence: TGTGCCAGCTCTCGATCATTAGCTCAAGAGACCCAGTACTTC.